This T cell receptor (beta chain) was identified in a study of CD8+ T cells in alopecia areata (dated by TCRdb to the late 2010s). General notes on the study: High-throughput TCRbeta sequencing was used to examine T cell clonal expansion in alopecia areata in both the C3H/HeJ mouse model and human patients. Scalp clonality was compared among normal scalp (n=4), patchy alopecia areata scalp (n=8), and alopecia totalis/universalis scalp (n=8). The RNA source kit depended on sample type: the PAXgene miRNA kit for fixed scalp, the miRNeasy kit for PBMCs, and the RNeasy kit for mouse skin. On the human side, TCRbeta sequencing was run on scalp tissue and on sorted CD4+ and CD8+ peripheral blood T cells from healthy controls and from alopecia areata patients with either patchy or totalis/universalis disease. TCRbeta CDR3 regions were amplified by immunoSEQ multiplex PCR using 35 Vbeta forward and 13 Jbeta reverse primers.

This clone was detected a few times. The target of this receptor is not known. No qualities accompany the bases; no much larger clone lies one base away. From its cysteine to its phenylalanine, the CDR3 spans 11 amino acids. Left in the record is the CDR3 DNA by itself, 33 bases read in frame from the first base. CDR1 is given as MGHDK and CDR2 as SYGVNS, both from the germline V gene. The V end loses 3 bases and the J end loses 5 bases, and a stretch of 4 bases separates them. The library was prepared using the immunoSEQ multiplex PCR assay. RNA was extracted from all samples and reverse transcribed into cDNA as template for TCR sequencing. SuperScript III was used to make first-strand cDNA, primed with a 2:1 mix of oligo-dT and random hexamers. A synthetic immune receptor repertoire was used to gauge amplification bias, and whatever bias remained was removed computationally. Per the original workflow: Raw reads were preprocessed to remove errors, and CDR3 was defined according to IMGT conventions as the region from the conserved cysteine to phenylalanine. Clonality was calculated as 1 minus Shannon entropy normalized by log2 of the number of productive unique TCRs. Scalp TCRbeta sequences were cross-referenced with sorted blood CD4 and CD8 repertoires so that the CD4 or CD8 identity of scalp clones could be inferred. Entries here come from immuneACCESS through TCRdb and include only in-frame sequences with V and J called. Some clones fail to appear in such tables; in the studies checked, an unresolved V gene covers under half of the shortfall, and the cause of the remainder is unknown. V and J calls and clone size are those listed in that table; D and trimming were worked out from the DNA. The sample data list about 140,000 clones, and approximately 60% of these were observed just once. Clones ranked in the top ten supply 35% to 45% of the sample.

Results and caveats for the whole study, not just this receptor: Shared TCR sequences between patients were less evident than in mice, which may be partly attributable to HLA diversity in the patient population. Unlike mouse skin, where gammadelta T cells dominate, normal human skin contains resident alphabeta T cells that get sequenced too, which complicates analysis of the scalp TCR repertoire. Compared with normal scalp, lesional scalp, particularly in alopecia totalis/universalis, had higher clonality and more expanded CD8+ clones, which suggests antigenic drive.

PBMCs were isolated by density centrifugation and stained for CD3, CD4 and CD8, and CD4+ and CD8+ T cells were sorted on a FACSAria. Scalp biopsies and blood samples were provided by unaffected controls. The chain employs TRBV25-1 and TRBJ2-5; no D gene call is confident. The sequence was collected from a human donor in good health. The sequencing sample was made of CD8+ T cells sorted from blood. This receptor has the CDR3 CASSEAETQYF. The DNA reads as follows: TGTGCCAGCAGTGAGGCGGAGACCCAGTACTTC.